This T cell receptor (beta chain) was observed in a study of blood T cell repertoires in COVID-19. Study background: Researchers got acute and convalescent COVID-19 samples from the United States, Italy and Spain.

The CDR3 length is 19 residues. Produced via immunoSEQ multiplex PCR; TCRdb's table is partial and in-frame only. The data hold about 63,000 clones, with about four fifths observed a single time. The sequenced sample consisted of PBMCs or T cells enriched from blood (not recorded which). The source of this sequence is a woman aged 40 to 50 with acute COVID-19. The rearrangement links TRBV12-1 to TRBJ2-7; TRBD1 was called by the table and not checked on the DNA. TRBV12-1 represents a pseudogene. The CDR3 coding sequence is TGTGCCAGCAGCTTTGAGTCCTTTATGTGGGACAGGGGGCCTTACGAGCAGTACGTC. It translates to CASSFESFMWDRGPYEQYV.